The following is a T cell receptor beta chain sequence with its context. Its antigen remains undetermined. It has no much larger one-base neighbor in the sample; base qualities were not kept. Systemically healthy Caucasian individuals from Russia, 35 to 40 in total and aged roughly 6 to 95 years, were included as donors. Each donor gave 8 to 10 milliliters of peripheral blood, collected into EDTA-treated Vacutainer tubes. PBMCs were isolated by Ficoll-Paque density-gradient centrifugation, with at least 7 million obtained per sample. Trizol reagent was used to extract total RNA from PBMCs, with at least 5.5 micrograms per sample. Naive CD45RAhigh/CD27high T cell percentages were measured by flow cytometry on a PBMC aliquot from every donor. At the junction V is shortened by 3 bases and J by 1 base, with 4 bases in between. The germline V gene sets CDR1 to MGHDK and CDR2 to SYGVNS. The CDR3 spans 14 residues, from the cysteine through the phenylalanine. Here the CDR3 DNA is all that survives: 42 bases in frame from base 1.

The library relied on 5' RACE. Reads for this sample came from an Illumina HiSeq 2500. A second roughly 6 to 12 cycle PCR used a sample-barcoded 5' primer and a J-beta primer mix. A template-switch 5' adaptor carrying 12 random nucleotides introduced a unique molecular identifier onto each TCR beta cDNA molecule. At least 2.5 million CDR3-containing paired-end reads were obtained from each sample. First-strand cDNA was synthesized from all RNA with the Mint cDNA synthesis kit, primed by a TRBC-specific oligonucleotide. Following uracil-DNA glycosylase treatment, a first 18-cycle PCR with universal primers M1SS and BC2_uni_R was performed on all cDNA. Per the original workflow: For normalization, 1 million high-quality reads were randomly selected from each sample, with every read carrying a distinct molecular identifier. Instead of being binned into consensus sequences, reads with shared molecular identifiers were discarded. MiTCR, set to a Q25 quality threshold and the strictest error-elimination algorithm, was used for CDR3 identification, clonotype clustering and error correction. A nonparametric unseen species model using Euler transformation provided a lower-bound estimate of total TCR beta diversity. Clones were called with MiXCR by TCRdb after fastp trimmed the public reads at Q25, and only in-frame beta chains were retained. CDR3 protein duplicates are merged, each entry listing the most common genes and DNA. The V and J calls follow TCRdb's processing rather than the paper's. The sample profile shows hundreds of thousands of distinct CDR3 sequences; more than 55% of them were found once. The top ten hold around a quarter of the sample.

These data are taken from a study of blood T cells in healthy people across ages (dated by TCRdb to 2013 to 2016). For the wider study: Template switching captured roughly one uniquely barcoded TCR beta cDNA molecule per two T cells in model experiments. Age-related changes in TCR beta repertoire diversity were measured in the study by deep sequencing normalized with unique cDNA molecular identifiers. The donors were split into four age groups: young (average about 15 years), middle-aged (roughly 39), aged (more than 55) and long-lived (more than 80). To avoid experimental bias, donors of different ages were distributed randomly across sequencing lanes. Using the same blood draw, the study looked at two additional independent replicas of 1 million unique cDNA reads for two donors, one aged 18 to 30 and the other aged 80 or older.

On the study overall, not on this receptor specifically: As age increased, observed TCR beta diversity per million T cells dropped in a roughly linear way, and a significant reduction was already evident by age roughly 40. Compared with the aged group, the long-lived group had more naive CD4+ T cells, fewer expanded clones and increased TCR diversity, suggesting age selection. Bulk unsorted PBMC profiling prevented conclusive comparison of naive and antigen-experienced compartments. Donor CMV infection status was unknown, potentially confounding age-related changes in expanded clonotypes. There was a strong correlation between observed TCR beta diversity and the percentage of naive T cells measured by flow cytometry. Estimates of total diversity based on one million sequenced T cells were considered lower bounds and underestimates.

Recombination connected TRBV25-1 to TRBJ2-6; the D gene cannot be resolved reliably. Material: blood. The clonotype comes from a man aged 40-50 years in good health. CDR3 protein: CASSDWSGANVLTF. The bases read TGTGCCAGCAGTGATTGGTCTGGGGCCAACGTCCTGACTTTC.